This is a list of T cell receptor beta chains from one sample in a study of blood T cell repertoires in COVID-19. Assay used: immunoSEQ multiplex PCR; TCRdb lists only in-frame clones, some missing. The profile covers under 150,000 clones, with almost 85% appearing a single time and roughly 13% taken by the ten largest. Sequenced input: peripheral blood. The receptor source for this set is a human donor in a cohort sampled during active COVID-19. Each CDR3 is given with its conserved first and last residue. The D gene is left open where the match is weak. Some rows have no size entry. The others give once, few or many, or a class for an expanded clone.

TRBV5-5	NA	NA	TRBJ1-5	TGTGCCAGCAGCCCGAGACAGGCGAATCAGCCCCAGCATTTT	CASSPRQANQPQHF
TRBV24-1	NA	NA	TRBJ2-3	TGTGCCACCAGTTACGGGGGAACAGATACGCAGTATTTT	CATSYGGTDTQYF
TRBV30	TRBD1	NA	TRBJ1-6	TGTGCCTGGAGCGACAGGGGTGGGGGATCACCCCTCCACTTT	CAWSDRGGGSPLHF
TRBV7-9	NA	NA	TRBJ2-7	TGTGCCAGCAGCTTCGGAGGCTCCTACGAGCAGTACTTC	CASSFGGSYEQYF
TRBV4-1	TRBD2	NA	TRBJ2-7	TGCGCCAGCAGCCACGGGACTACCAACGAGCAGTACTTC	CASSHGTTNEQYF
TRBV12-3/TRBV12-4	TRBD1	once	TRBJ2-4	TGTGCCAGCAGACGACAGGGCTCCATTCAGTACTTC	CASRRQGSIQYF
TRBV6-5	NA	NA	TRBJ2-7	TGTGCCAGCAGTTACTCGATACCCTTCTCCCGGTACGAGCAGTACTTC	CASSYSIPFSRYEQYF
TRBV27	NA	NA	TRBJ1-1	TGTGCCAGCAGTTTAGCCTTGGGCAACCTGGCTTTCTTT	CASSLALGNLAFF
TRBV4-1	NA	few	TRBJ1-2	TGCGCCAGCAGCCAAGGACAGAATAACTATGGCTACACCTTC	CASSQGQNNYGYTF
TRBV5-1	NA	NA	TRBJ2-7	TGCGCCAGCAGCTTGTCAGGGCTCTCCTACGAGCAGTACTTC	CASSLSGLSYEQYF
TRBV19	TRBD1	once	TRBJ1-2	TGTGCCAGTAGTGCGGGACAGGGTTTCGGAGGCTACACCTTC	CASSAGQGFGGYTF
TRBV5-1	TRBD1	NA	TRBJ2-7	TGCGCCAGCAGTCAGGGGGCTTACGAGCAGTACTTC	CASSQGAYEQYF
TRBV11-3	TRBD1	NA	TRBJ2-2	TGTGCCAGCCGTAGCTCCCAATTCCAGGGGGACGGCACCGGGGAGCTGTTTTTT	CASRSSQFQGDGTGELFF
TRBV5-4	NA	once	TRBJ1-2	TGTGCCAGCAGCCACCAGGGATCGGGCTATGGCTACACCTTC	CASSHQGSGYGYTF
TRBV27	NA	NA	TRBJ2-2	TGTGCCAGCAGTTTATTTAGCAGGGGGAACACCGGGGAGCTGTTTTTT	CASSLFSRGNTGELFF
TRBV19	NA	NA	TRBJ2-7	TGTGCCAGTAGTCTCCGTTCGGGTTACGAGCAGTACTTC	CASSLRSGYEQYF
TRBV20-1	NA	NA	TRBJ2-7	TGCAGTGCTAGTGTCACGCAGAACGAGCAGTACTTC	CSASVTQNEQYF
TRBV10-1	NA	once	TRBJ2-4	TGCGCCAGCAGTGAGTCTCGCCCCGGGGGGCTAGCCAAAAACATTCAGTACTTC	CASSESRPGGLAKNIQYF
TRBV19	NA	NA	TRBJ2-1	TGTGCCAGTAGACCAACCCCTAACTCCAATGAGCAGTTCTTC	CASRPTPNSNEQFF
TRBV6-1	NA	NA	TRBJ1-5	NA	CASSEGFGPGLVNQPQHF
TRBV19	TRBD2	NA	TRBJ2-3	TGTGCCAGTAGAGGCGGGGGGGAGGTCGATACGCAGTATTTT	CASRGGGEVDTQYF
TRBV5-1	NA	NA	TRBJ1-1	TGCGCCAGCAGCTTGGGACAGATGAACACTGAAGCTTTCTTT	CASSLGQMNTEAFF
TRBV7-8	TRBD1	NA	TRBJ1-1	TGTGCCAGCAGCTTTGACAGCCTGGACAGGAGCACTGAAGCTTTCTTT	CASSFDSLDRSTEAFF
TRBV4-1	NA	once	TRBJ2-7	TGCGCCAGCAGCCAAGGCCAGACAACCGAGCAGTACTTC	CASSQGQTTEQYF
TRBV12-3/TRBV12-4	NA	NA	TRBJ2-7	TGTGCCAGCAGTTTCAACAGAAACGAGCAGTACTTC	CASSFNRNEQYF
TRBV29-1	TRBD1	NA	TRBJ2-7	TGCAGCGTACGGGACAGGGTAGAGTACGAGCAGTACTTC	CSVRDRVEYEQYF
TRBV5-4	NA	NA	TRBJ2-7	TGTGCCAGCAGCTTGGACACGCACTACGAGCAGTACTTC	CASSLDTHYEQYF
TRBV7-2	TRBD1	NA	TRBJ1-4	TGTGCCAGCAGCTTAGCGGGACAGGGGGCTGAAAAACTGTTTTTT	CASSLAGQGAEKLFF
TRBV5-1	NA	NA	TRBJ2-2	TGCGCCAGCAGCTTGGTTGAGGGGAACACCGGGGAGCTGTTTTTT	CASSLVEGNTGELFF
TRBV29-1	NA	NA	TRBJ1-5	TGCAGCGTTGGGGCAAATAGCAATCAGCCCCAGCATTTT	CSVGANSNQPQHF
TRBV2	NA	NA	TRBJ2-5	TGTGCCAGCTGCCAGGACACCCCCTGCAAGACCCAGTACTTC	CASCQDTPCKTQYF
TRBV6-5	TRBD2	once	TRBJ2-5	TGTGCCAGCAGTTCCCCGGGGGGTACGAAGACCCAGTACTTC	CASSSPGGTKTQYF
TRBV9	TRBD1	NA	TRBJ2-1	TGTGCCAGCAGCACTCGCCGGGACAGGGTCCTATTCTCCTACAATGAGCAGTTCTTC	CASSTRRDRVLFSYNEQFF
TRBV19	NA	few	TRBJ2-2	TGTGCCAGTACCCGACAGAACACCGGGGAGCTGTTTTTT	CASTRQNTGELFF
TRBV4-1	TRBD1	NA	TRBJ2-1	TGCGCCAGCAGTCCAGTTGGGACAGGGGGCAGGGATGAGCAGTTCTTC	CASSPVGTGGRDEQFF
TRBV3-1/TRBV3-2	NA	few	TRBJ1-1	TGTGCCAGCAGTCGGACGGACATGAACACTGAAGCTTTCTTT	CASSRTDMNTEAFF
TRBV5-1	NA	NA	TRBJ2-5	TGCGCCAGCAGCTCAGGGTCACAAGAGACCCAGTACTTC	CASSSGSQETQYF
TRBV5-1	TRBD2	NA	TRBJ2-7	TGCGCCAGCAGCTTGGCCGGGGGGGAAGCCTACGAGCAGTACTTC	CASSLAGGEAYEQYF
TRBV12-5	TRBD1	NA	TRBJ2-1	TGTGCTAGTGGTTTGGTCTTTTCAGGGGGTGAGCAGTTCTTC	CASGLVFSGGEQFF
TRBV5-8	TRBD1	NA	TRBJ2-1	TGTGCCAGCAGCCACCAGGGACAGGGTTTCGATGAGCAGTTCTTC	CASSHQGQGFDEQFF
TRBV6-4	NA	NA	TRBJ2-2	TGTGCCAGCAGTGGAGAGGTGTCCGGGGAGCTGTTTTTT	CASSGEVSGELFF
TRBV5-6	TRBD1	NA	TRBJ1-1	TGTGCCAGCAGCTTGGAAAGGGGGCGCATGGACACTGAAGCTTTCTTT	CASSLERGRMDTEAFF
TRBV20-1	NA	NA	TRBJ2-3	TGCAGTGCTAGACTAGGGCAGTATTTT	CSARLGQYF
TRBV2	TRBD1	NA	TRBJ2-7	TGTGCCAGCAGTGACCCCGTGACAGGGGTTGGGCAGTACTTC	CASSDPVTGVGQYF
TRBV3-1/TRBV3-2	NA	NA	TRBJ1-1	TGTGCCAGCAGCCAATCCTACTCGAACACTGAAGCTTTCTTT	CASSQSYSNTEAFF
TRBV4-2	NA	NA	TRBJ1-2	TGTGCCAGCAGCCAAGTAACAGAACACTATGGCTACACCTTC	CASSQVTEHYGYTF
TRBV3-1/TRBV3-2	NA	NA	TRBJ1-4	TGTGCCAGCAGCCAAGTGGAGGAAAAACTGTTTTTT	CASSQVEEKLFF
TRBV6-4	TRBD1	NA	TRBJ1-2	TGTGCCAGCAGTGACTCCCCCGGACAGGAATATGGCTACACCTTC	CASSDSPGQEYGYTF
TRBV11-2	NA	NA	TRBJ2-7	TGTGCCAGCAGCCCCGCCTACGAGCAGTACTTC	CASSPAYEQYF
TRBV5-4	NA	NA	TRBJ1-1	TGTGCCAGCAGCTCGGGTCCCACTGAAGCTTTCTTT	CASSSGPTEAFF
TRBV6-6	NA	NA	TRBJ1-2	TGTGCCAGCAGTTACGGAGAGGTTTTGGATGGCTACACCTTC	CASSYGEVLDGYTF
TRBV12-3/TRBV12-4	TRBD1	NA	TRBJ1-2	TGTGCCAGCAGCTCGGACAGGGATGGCTACACCTTC	CASSSDRDGYTF